A single sample gave rise to the 32 T cell receptor beta chains below, sequenced in a study of cytomegalovirus exposure and HLA in healthy donors. The PCR employed 60 Vbeta primers together with 13 Jbeta primers. Only in-frame clones appear in the TCRdb table, and some are missing; sequencing was by immunoSEQ multiplex PCR. Among 150,000 or so clones listed, around 79% were seen once. The material sequenced was PBMCs. These receptors were collected from a female donor in good health and CMV-seronegative.

This clone was counted a few times. The genes are TRBV28 and TRBJ1-5; 8 bases fit TRBD1. Losses at the gene ends were 5 bases for V and 5 bases for J; bases not matched to a gene: 11. CDR1 and CDR2 from the germline V gene are MDHEN and SYDVKM. The CDR3 has 16 residues. CDR3 DNA: TGTGCCAGCAGTATGCTACAGGGGGGGCTGCATCAGCCCCAGCATTTT. Translation: CASSMLQGGLHQPQHF.

The chain couples TRBV7-2 to TRBJ2-2, with TRBD2 identical over 8 bases. J was trimmed by 6 bases and V by 6 bases; bases with no gene match: 9. The V gene's germline CDR1 is SGHTA and CDR2 FQGNSA. The CDR3 spans 15 residues. DNA for the CDR3: TGTGCCAGCAGTGTCGGGGGGGCAAGGGCCGGGGAGCTGTTTTTT. Its translation is CASSVGGARAGELFF.

The genes are TRBV5-5 and TRBJ2-7, with 8 bases aligning to TRBD2. The trim removed 0 bases at V and 1 base at J, leaving 0 bases unmatched. This CDR3 comprises 14 residues. Germline loops: CDR1 SGHKS, CDR2 YYEKEE (reference sequence). CDR3 residues: CASSLVAGSYEQYF. In nucleotides, the CDR3 is TGTGCCAGCAGCTTGGTAGCGGGGTCCTACGAGCAGTACTTC. Combining the CDR3 with reference TRBV5-5 and TRBJ2-7 gives the whole variable domain DAGVTQSPTHLIKTRGQQVTLRCSPISGHKSVSWYQQVLGQGPQFIFQYYEKEERGRGNFPDRFSARQFPNYSSELNVNALLLGDSALYLCASSLVAGSYEQYFGPGTRLTVT.

This sequence joins TRBV19 and TRBJ1-1, with TRBD1 matching 7 bases. This CDR3 region has 13 residues. CDR1 and CDR2 from the germline V gene are LNHDA and SQIVND (reference sequence). Trimming removed 4 bases from V and 10 bases from J; junction bases left unmatched: 9. The CDR3 region is CASSTQGLIGAFF. CDR3 DNA: TGTGCCAGTAGTACACAGGGGTTGATCGGAGCTTTCTTT. Using reference TRBV19 and TRBJ1-1 for the parts outside the CDR3, the full variable domain is DGGITQSPKYLFRKEGQNVTLSCEQNLNHDAMYWYRQDPGQGLRLIYYSQIVNDFQKGDIAEGYSVSREKKESFPLTVTSAQKNPTAFYLCASSTQGLIGAFFGQGTRLTVV.

In this sample, this clone turned up a few times. The V gene is TRBV30, the J gene TRBJ1-1, with D tentatively TRBD1 (6 bases). The germline V gene encodes CDR1 GTSNPN and CDR2 SVGIG (reference sequence). The CDR3 is made up of 11 amino acids. Trimming took 3 bases from V and 10 from J, leaving 12 bases between them. The CDR3 protein is CAWRTGTAAFF. CDR3 nucleotide sequence: TGTGCCTGGAGGACAGGCACAGCAGCTTTCTTT.

This chain uses TRBV5-5 with TRBJ1-5; 7 bases fit TRBD1. The CDR3 totals 15 residues. Germline V CDR1 and CDR2: SGHKS, YYEKEE (reference sequence). The V segment lost 0 bases and the J segment 3 bases; nucleotides outside the gene matches: 3. The CDR3 nucleotides read TGTGCCAGCAGCTTGGCGGGACAGTTCAATCAGCCCCAGCATTTT. This encodes CASSLAGQFNQPQHF.

The V gene is TRBV6-6, the J gene TRBJ2-5; D might be TRBD1 (5 bases). Looked up from germline, CDR1 is MNHNY and CDR2 is SVGAGI (reference sequence). The CDR3 loop spans 11 amino acids. V lost 7 bases, J lost 5 bases, and 8 bases lay in between. Here the CDR3 DNA reads TGTGCCAGCACTAAGGGGGAGACCCAGTACTTC. This sequence encodes CASTKGETQYF.

This clone has just one count. The chain couples TRBV19 to TRBJ1-5, with D maybe TRBD1 (5 bases). The CDR3 is 14 amino acids. V was shortened by 7 bases and J by 6 bases, with 16 bases between the two germline ends. CDR1 is LNHDA, CDR2 SQIVND, per germline (reference sequence). CDR3 coding DNA: TGTGCCAGTACTCCCTCGGGGGGAGGTCAGCCCCAGCATTTT. Protein: CASTPSGGGQPQHF.

The rearrangement uses TRBV19 and TRBJ2-5, with D perhaps TRBD2 (6 bases). The J call may be mistaken, given a closer DNA end match to TRBJ2-7. The CDR3 spans 13 residues. CDR1 and CDR2 from the germline V gene are LNHDA and SQIVND (reference sequence). CDR3 sequence (DNA): TGTGCCAGTAGTCTGAGGGAGGAATACGAGCAGTACTTC. Protein product: CASSLREEYEQYF.

This clone was observed a few times. The chain employs TRBV19 and TRBJ2-7; 7 bases match TRBD1. The CDR3 has 15 residues. From germline, CDR1 is LNHDA and CDR2 SQIVND (reference sequence). V lost 10 bases to trimming and J lost 3 bases; unmatched junction nucleotides: 15. The CDR3 coding sequence is TGTGCCACAGCCCCAGGACAGGCTTATGTCTACGAGCAGTACTTC. Amino acids: CATAPGQAYVYEQYF. The variable domain in full, completed from reference TRBV19 and TRBJ2-7, reads DGGITQSPKYLFRKEGQNVTLSCEQNLNHDAMYWYRQDPGQGLRLIYYSQIVNDFQKGDIAEGYSVSREKKESFPLTVTSAQKNPTAFYLCATAPGQAYVYEQYFGPGTRLTVT.

The chain has TRBV4-3 and TRBJ1-5, with D maybe TRBD1 (5 bases). Germline V gene data show CDR1 as LGHNA and CDR2 as YSLEER. V was trimmed by 4 bases and J by 6 bases, leaving 10 bases between them. CDR3 size: 13 residues. CDR3 sequence reads: CASSLEQGQPQHF. The CDR3 DNA reads as TGCGCCAGCAGCCTAGAGCAGGGTCAGCCCCAGCATTTT.

The chain has TRBV9 and TRBJ1-3; D remains ambiguous. V dropped 0 bases and J dropped 2 bases, with 6 bases sitting between them. The germline CDR1 and CDR2 sequences are SGDLS and YYNGEE. CDR3 length: 14 residues. CDR3 amino acids: CASSVGGTGNTIYF. CDR3 DNA sequence: TGTGCCAGCAGCGTAGGAGGGACTGGAAACACCATATATTTT.

The gene calls are TRBV5-1 and TRBJ2-1; 9 nucleotides agree with TRBD2. CDR3 length: 16 amino acids. The ends lost 4 bases at V and 6 bases at J; junction bases unmatched: 11. Germline V gene lookup returns CDR1 SGHRS and CDR2 YFSETQ. The CDR3 protein is CASSLGGGRGVNEQFF. As DNA, the CDR3 is TGCGCCAGCAGCCTGGGGGGCGGGAGGGGGGTCAATGAGCAGTTCTTC.

This clone was observed a single time. This chain uses TRBV6-1 with TRBJ1-2; no clear D. Germline V CDR1 and CDR2: MNHNS, SASEGT. Trimming took off 2 bases at V and 1 base at J, with 5 bases between the two ends. The CDR3 length is 13 residues. CDR3 DNA: TGTGCCAGCAGTGAAAACAGTAACTATGGCTACACCTTC. As protein: CASSENSNYGYTF.

The V call is TRBV6-1, the J call TRBJ1-1; D is unresolved. There are 12 residues in the CDR3. Between the trimmed V and J ends, which lost 10 bases and 3 bases, there was a span of 12 bases. The germline V gene encodes CDR1 MNHNS and CDR2 SASEGT. The CDR3 coding sequence is TGTGCCACCCGGAGAGTATACACTGAAGCTTTCTTT. Its translation is CATRRVYTEAFF.

V usage is TRBV7-8 and J usage is TRBJ2-4; 7 bases agree with TRBD1. The V gene end was trimmed by 5 bases and the J gene end by 1 base; junction bases not matched to a gene: 2. The CDR3 is 14 residues long. Germline CDR1 is SGHVS and CDR2 is FQNEAQ. The CDR3 protein is CASSPGQAKNIQYF. In DNA, the CDR3 is TGTGCCAGCAGCCCGGGACAGGCCAAAAACATTCAGTACTTC.

The chain carries TRBV28 and TRBJ2-5, with D maybe TRBD2 (6 bases). This CDR3 spans 16 amino acids. Trimming stripped 4 bases from V and 5 bases from J, with 20 bases between. Germline V lookup: CDR1 MDHEN, CDR2 SYDVKM. As DNA, the CDR3 is TGTGCCAGCAGTTGGGGTTATCGGCCAGGAGGGGAGACCCAGTACTTC. Translation: CASSWGYRPGGETQYF. The complete variable domain, with remaining parts taken from reference TRBV28 and TRBJ2-5, reads DVKVTQSSRYLVKRTGEKVFLECVQDMDHENMFWYRQDPGLGLRLIYFSYDVKMKEKGDIPEGYSVSREKKERFSLILESASTNQTSMYLCASSWGYRPGGETQYFGPGTRLLVL.

A word on this clone: The sample carries other DNA sequences with the same CDR3. The CDR3 region is CASSLGRRVNSPLHF. The CDR3 nucleotides are TGTGCCAGCAGCTTAGGGCGGCGAGTGAATTCACCCCTCCACTTT. The chain links TRBV7-9 to TRBJ1-6; D is undetermined. The CDR3 totals 15 residues. Germline V gene data show CDR1 as SEHNR and CDR2 as FQNEAQ (reference sequence). V lost 1 base, J lost 7 bases, and 11 bases lay in between. Drawing the rest from reference TRBV7-9 and TRBJ1-6, the complete variable domain is DTGVSQNPRHKITKRGQNVTFRCDPISEHNRLYWYRQTLGQGPEFLTYFQNEAQLEKSRLLSDRFSAERPKGSFSTLEIQRTEQGDSAMYLCASSLGRRVNSPLHFGNGTRLTVT.

The V gene is TRBV30, the J gene TRBJ1-6, with a weak D call TRBD1 (5 bases). Germline V gene data show CDR1 as GTSNPN and CDR2 as SVGIG (reference sequence). The CDR3 length is 15 residues. Trimming took off 3 bases at V and 6 bases at J, with 15 bases between the two ends. The CDR3 nucleotides are TGTGCCTGGAGCGGCGGGGGATATCGTAATTCACCCCTCCACTTT. Its translation: CAWSGGGYRNSPLHF.

The CDR3 region is CASSPRQGMSGGYTF. In DNA, the CDR3 is TGTGCCAGCAGCCCAAGACAGGGAATGAGTGGTGGCTACACCTTC. The V and J genes are TRBV7-9 and TRBJ1-2, with 7 bases aligning to TRBD1. Trimming at V came to 5 bases and at J to 7 bases, leaving 13 bases not matched to a gene. The CDR3 extends over 15 amino acids. Per germline, CDR1 SEHNR and CDR2 FQNEAQ (reference sequence).

This chain connects TRBV7-8 to TRBJ2-2, with D perhaps TRBD2 (6 bases). CDR1 is SGHVS and CDR2 is FQNEAQ in the germline V gene. The CDR3 spans 15 residues. Deletions cut 5 bases from V and 5 bases from J, with 15 bases between. This CDR3 reads CASSPGLLGTGELFF. The CDR3 DNA sequence: TGTGCCAGCAGCCCCGGACTACTCGGGACCGGGGAGCTGTTTTTT.

This clone was detected only once. The rearrangement joins TRBV30 to TRBJ2-1; D perhaps matches TRBD2 (5 bases). CDR1 is GTSNPN, CDR2 SVGIG, per germline (reference sequence). V was pared by 0 bases and J by 7 bases, with 13 bases between. The CDR3 consists of 14 residues. CDR3 DNA sequence: TGTGCCTGGAGTGTCTGGGGAGAGGCGAATGAGCAGTTCTTC. Translation gives CAWSVWGEANEQFF.

V and J are TRBV28 and TRBJ2-7; D remains unclear. The germline V gene has CDR1 MDHEN and CDR2 SYDVKM. The CDR3 spans 13 residues. V lost 11 bases, J lost 1 base, and 15 bases lay in between. CDR3 sequence: CACQPGSSYEQYF. The CDR3, as DNA: TGTGCCTGCCAGCCGGGTTCTTCCTACGAGCAGTACTTC.

This chain uses TRBV9 with TRBJ2-3; possible D gene TRBD1, 6 bases. The CDR3 has 15 amino acids. Germline assignment: CDR1 SGDLS and CDR2 YYNGEE. V gave up 3 bases and J gave up 1 base, with 12 bases separating them. The CDR3: CASSGIGGRTDTQYF. The DNA of the CDR3 is TGTGCCAGCAGCGGGATTGGGGGCCGCACAGATACGCAGTATTTT.

This sequence joins TRBV7-9 and TRBJ1-1; 8 nucleotides match TRBD1. Germline lookup yields CDR1 SEHNR and CDR2 FQNEAQ (reference sequence). The CDR3 contains 16 residues. With V trimmed by 4 bases and J by 6 bases, 13 bases remained unmatched. The CDR3 DNA follows: TGTGCCAGCAGCTACGAACGTCCCGGGACAGGCGCTGAAGCTTTCTTT. Residues: CASSYERPGTGAEAFF.

This sequence joins TRBV14 and TRBJ1-3, with a tentative D call TRBD1 (5 bases). CDR1 SGHDN and CDR2 FVKESK come from the germline V gene. V was clipped by 4 bases and J by 7 bases, with 14 bases between them. The CDR3 has 14 residues. CDR3 region: CASSPGGGLNTIYF. CDR3 nucleotide sequence: TGTGCCAGCAGCCCCGGCGGGGGATTGAACACCATATATTTT. The whole variable domain, remainder taken from reference TRBV14 and TRBJ1-3, is EAGVTQFPSHSVIEKGQTVTLRCDPISGHDNLYWYRRVMGKEIKFLLHFVKESKQDESGMPNNRFLAERTGGTYSTLKVQPAELEDSGVYFCASSPGGGLNTIYFGEGSWLTVV.

The chain combines TRBV13 with TRBJ2-1; D unresolved. Germline CDR1 PRHDT, CDR2 FYEKMQ (reference sequence). Trimming took off 1 base at V and 10 bases at J, with 5 bases between the two ends. This CDR3 is 11 amino acids long. The CDR3, as DNA: TGTGCCAGCAGCTTAGACCAGGAGCAGTTCTTC. As protein: CASSLDQEQFF.

A word on this clone: The junction does not match germline at one end; this may be a read error. The sample contains more than one DNA sequence encoding this CDR3. The CDR3: CASSSQGTVGF. The DNA for the CDR3 is TGTGCCAGCAGCTCTCAGGGGACGGTGGGATTC. The chain has TRBV11-2 and TRBJ1-2, with D perhaps matching TRBD1 (6 bases). Germline CDR1 and CDR2: SGHAT and FQNNGV. CDR3 size: 11 residues.

With respect to this clone: The conserved phenylalanine or tryptophan normally closing the CDR3 is absent here, so this likely arose from a read error. The rearrangement joins TRBV6-1 to TRBJ2-2; TRBD1 matches 9 bases. The length of the CDR3 is 14 residues. The V segment lost 10 bases and the J segment 5 bases; nucleotides outside the gene matches: 8. CDR1 and CDR2 (germline): MNHNS, SASEGT. The CDR3 coding sequence is TGTGCCAACAGCTGGGACAGGGAGACCGGGGAGCTGTTTCTT. As protein: CANSWDRETGELFL.

In this sample, this clone turned up many times. The chain links TRBV4-3 to TRBJ1-6, with D possibly matching TRBD1 (5 bases). Trimming removed 0 bases at V and 10 bases at J, with 10 bases between. Looked up from germline, CDR1 is LGHNA and CDR2 is YSLEER. The CDR3 contains 14 residues. DNA of the CDR3: TGCGCCAGCAGCCAAGATCCAGGGTTCTCACCCCTCCACTTT. Translation gives CASSQDPGFSPLHF.

This clone has a single count. The chain combines TRBV20-1 with TRBJ2-5, with D possibly being TRBD2 (6 bases). The CDR3 consists of 11 residues. Deletions cut 7 bases from V and 5 bases from J, with 11 bases between. The germline gives CDR1 DFQATT, CDR2 SNEGSKA (reference sequence). The CDR3 sequence: CSGRSGETQYF. Here the CDR3 DNA reads TGCAGTGGGCGGAGCGGGGAGACCCAGTACTTC.

The chain is built from TRBV5-1 and TRBJ2-5; TRBD2 aligns across 8 bases. The J call is uncertain, as TRBJ2-7 better fits the DNA end. The germline V gene encodes CDR1 SGHRS and CDR2 YFSETQ. This CDR3 is 14 amino acids long. Here the CDR3 DNA reads TGCGCCAGCAGCACGACGGGACTAGGGGGCGAGCAGTACTTC. Translating gives CASSTTGLGGEQYF.